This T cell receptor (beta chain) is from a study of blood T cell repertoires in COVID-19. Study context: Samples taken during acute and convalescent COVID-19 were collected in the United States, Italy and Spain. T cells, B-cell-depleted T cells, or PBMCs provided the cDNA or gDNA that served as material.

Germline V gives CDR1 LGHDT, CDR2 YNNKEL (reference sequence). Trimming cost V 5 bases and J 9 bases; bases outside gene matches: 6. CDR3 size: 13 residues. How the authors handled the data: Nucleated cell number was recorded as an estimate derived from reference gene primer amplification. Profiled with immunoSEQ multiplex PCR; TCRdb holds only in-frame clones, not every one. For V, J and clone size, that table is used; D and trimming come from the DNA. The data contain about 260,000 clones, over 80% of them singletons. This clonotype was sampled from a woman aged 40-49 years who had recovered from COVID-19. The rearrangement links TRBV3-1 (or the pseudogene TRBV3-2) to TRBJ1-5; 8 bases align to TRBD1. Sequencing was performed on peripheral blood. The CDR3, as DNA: TGTGCCAGCAGCTACAGGGGGACAGGGCCCCAGCATTTT. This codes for CASSYRGTGPQHF.